The T cell receptor (beta chain) under discussion was sequenced for a study of PD-1 blockade in classical Hodgkin lymphoma. All trial patients relapsed after autologous stem cell transplantation. Clones were read by immunoSEQ multiplex PCR, and TCRdb kept only the in-frame ones, dropping some. The sample has approximately 160,000 clones, approximately 81% seen once; the top ten hold roughly a tenth. With 5 bases removed from V and 4 bases from J, the gap between germline ends came to 14 bases. Germline V gene lookup returns CDR1 SGHVS and CDR2 FQNEAQ. The CDR3 covers 15 residues. The chain recombines TRBV7-8 with TRBJ2-2, with TRBD1 as a possible D gene (7 bases). This clonotype originated in a human donor with classical Hodgkin lymphoma. The sample in question was peripheral blood mononuclear cells (PBMCs), obtained before the second cycle of nivolumab. The DNA for the CDR3 is TGTGCCAGCAGCCCGCGACAGGGACTCACCGGGGAGCTGTTTTTT. Translation: CASSPRQGLTGELFF.